The rows below give T cell receptor beta chains drawn from one sample of a study of Ad26.COV2.S vaccination and SARS-CoV-2 variants. Method: immunoSEQ multiplex PCR; TCRdb's copy keeps in-frame clones and lacks some. The repertoire includes about 400,000 clones, roughly four fifths of them detected once, and around 7% sits in the top ten. Sequencing used peripheral blood, obtained in a trial of Ad26.COV2.S vaccine versus placebo. The receptor set was obtained from a person between 18 and 59 years old who received the Ad26.COV2.S COVID-19 vaccine or a placebo. Each CDR3 is given with its conserved first and last residue. The order of the fields is D gene, V gene, clone size, J gene, CDR3 protein, CDR3 DNA. A D gene is named only where the DNA matches it firmly. A clone size is listed for some rows: how often the clone was seen (once, few, many), or a class if it is expanded.

D gene: NA; V gene: TRBV21-1; clone size: NA; J gene: TRBJ2-1; CDR3 protein: CASSKVIETGVLDEQFF; CDR3 DNA: TGTGCCAGCAGCAAAGTAATAGAGACAGGGGTTTTGGATGAGCAGTTCTTC
D gene: NA; V gene: TRBV2; clone size: NA; J gene: TRBJ1-1; CDR3 protein: CASSQQPNTEAFF; CDR3 DNA: TGTGCCAGCAGTCAACAGCCGAACACTGAAGCTTTCTTT
D gene: TRBD2; V gene: TRBV7-2; clone size: NA; J gene: TRBJ2-1; CDR3 protein: CASSPRTSGPSSYNEQFF; CDR3 DNA: TGTGCCAGCAGCCCACGGACTAGCGGGCCAAGCTCCTACAATGAGCAGTTCTTC
D gene: TRBD1; V gene: TRBV5-4; clone size: few; J gene: TRBJ1-2; CDR3 protein: CASSYRGEYYGYTF; CDR3 DNA: TGTGCCAGCAGCTACAGGGGAGAGTACTATGGCTACACCTTC
D gene: TRBD2; V gene: TRBV12-5; clone size: few; J gene: TRBJ2-3; CDR3 protein: CASAFGGGTGDTQYF; CDR3 DNA: TGTGCTAGTGCCTTTGGCGGGGGGACCGGAGATACGCAGTATTTT
D gene: TRBD1; V gene: TRBV7-9; clone size: NA; J gene: TRBJ2-2; CDR3 protein: CASSLTGEHGELFF; CDR3 DNA: TGTGCCAGCAGCTTAACAGGGGAACACGGGGAGCTGTTTTTT
D gene: NA; V gene: TRBV27; clone size: NA; J gene: TRBJ2-7; CDR3 protein: CASSLSGWGEQYF; CDR3 DNA: TGTGCCAGCAGTTTATCAGGGTGGGGGGAGCAGTACTTC
D gene: NA; V gene: TRBV5-1; clone size: NA; J gene: TRBJ2-4; CDR3 protein: CASSPTGQDIQYF; CDR3 DNA: TGCGCCAGCAGCCCCACAGGGCAGGACATTCAGTACTTC
D gene: TRBD1; V gene: TRBV4-2; clone size: NA; J gene: TRBJ1-4; CDR3 protein: CASSPGTGIEKLFF; CDR3 DNA: TGTGCCAGCAGCCCCGGGACAGGGATTGAAAAACTGTTTTTT
D gene: NA; V gene: TRBV27; clone size: NA; J gene: TRBJ2-7; CDR3 protein: CASSLWRDYHEQYF; CDR3 DNA: TGTGCCAGCAGTTTATGGAGGGATTACCACGAGCAGTACTTC
D gene: TRBD1; V gene: TRBV19; clone size: many; J gene: TRBJ2-7; CDR3 protein: CASSRGDWTGDYEQYF; CDR3 DNA: TGTGCCAGTAGTAGAGGGGATTGGACAGGGGACTACGAGCAGTACTTC
D gene: NA; V gene: TRBV25-1; clone size: NA; J gene: TRBJ2-1; CDR3 protein: CASSYHEQFF; CDR3 DNA: TGTGCCAGCAGTTACCACGAGCAGTTCTTC
D gene: NA; V gene: TRBV10-3; clone size: NA; J gene: TRBJ1-4; CDR3 protein: CAISELGLKLFF; CDR3 DNA: TGTGCCATCAGTGAGCTCGGGTTAAAACTGTTTTTT
D gene: TRBD1; V gene: TRBV5-4; clone size: few; J gene: TRBJ2-2; CDR3 protein: CASSLGDPGQGPGELFF; CDR3 DNA: TGTGCCAGCAGCTTGGGGGACCCGGGACAGGGACCCGGGGAGCTGTTTTTT
D gene: NA; V gene: TRBV3-1/TRBV3-2; clone size: NA; J gene: TRBJ1-1; CDR3 protein: CASSQVEVAFF; CDR3 DNA: TGTGCCAGCAGCCAAGTCGAAGTAGCTTTCTTT
D gene: NA; V gene: TRBV13; clone size: NA; J gene: TRBJ2-1; CDR3 protein: CASSLTDNEQFF; CDR3 DNA: TGTGCCAGCAGCTTAACGGACAATGAGCAGTTCTTC
D gene: NA; V gene: TRBV28; clone size: NA; J gene: TRBJ2-7; CDR3 protein: CASSLTGENYEQYF; CDR3 DNA: TGTGCCAGCAGTTTAACGGGGGAGAACTACGAGCAGTACTTC
D gene: NA; V gene: TRBV2; clone size: NA; J gene: TRBJ1-4; CDR3 protein: CASSEQGATNEKLFF; CDR3 DNA: TGTGCCAGCAGTGAGCAAGGTGCGACTAATGAAAAACTGTTTTTT
D gene: TRBD2; V gene: TRBV7-8; clone size: NA; J gene: TRBJ2-5; CDR3 protein: CASSLGLAGGYLETQYF; CDR3 DNA: TGTGCCAGCAGCTTGGGACTAGCGGGGGGGTACCTAGAGACCCAGTACTTC
D gene: NA; V gene: TRBV11-2; clone size: once; J gene: TRBJ1-2; CDR3 protein: CASSLTGLDYGYTF; CDR3 DNA: TGTGCCAGCAGCTTAACAGGCCTCGACTATGGCTACACCTTC
D gene: NA; V gene: TRBV18; clone size: once; J gene: TRBJ1-1; CDR3 protein: CASSPLWDEGEAFF; CDR3 DNA: TGTGCCAGCTCACCACTATGGGACGAGGGTGAAGCTTTCTTT
D gene: NA; V gene: TRBV24-1; clone size: NA; J gene: TRBJ1-2; CDR3 protein: CATSDHSYGYTF; CDR3 DNA: TGTGCCACCAGTGACCACAGTTATGGCTACACCTTC
D gene: NA; V gene: TRBV10-3; clone size: NA; J gene: TRBJ1-6; CDR3 protein: CATQGQGSSPLHF; CDR3 DNA: TGTGCCACCCAGGGGCAGGGAAGTTCACCCCTCCACTTT
D gene: NA; V gene: TRBV4-1; clone size: NA; J gene: TRBJ2-7; CDR3 protein: CASSQTPGGVNEQYF; CDR3 DNA: TGCGCCAGCAGCCAAACCCCCGGGGGAGTAAACGAGCAGTACTTC
D gene: NA; V gene: TRBV20-1; clone size: NA; J gene: TRBJ2-1; CDR3 protein: CRPGGHEQFF; CDR3 DNA: TGCAGACCCGGTGGGCATGAGCAGTTCTTC
D gene: NA; V gene: TRBV2; clone size: few; J gene: TRBJ2-6; CDR3 protein: CASSENRDPGANVLTF; CDR3 DNA: TGTGCCAGCAGTGAAAACAGGGACCCTGGGGCCAACGTCCTGACTTTC
D gene: TRBD1; V gene: TRBV6-1; clone size: NA; J gene: TRBJ2-7; CDR3 protein: CASSEGGQGVYEQYF; CDR3 DNA: TGTGCCAGCAGTGAAGGAGGTCAGGGGGTCTACGAGCAGTACTTC
D gene: TRBD1; V gene: TRBV29-1; clone size: NA; J gene: TRBJ2-3; CDR3 protein: CSGDRGHAADTQYF; CDR3 DNA: TGCAGCGGAGACAGGGGGCATGCGGCAGATACGCAGTATTTT
D gene: TRBD1; V gene: TRBV11-3; clone size: once; J gene: TRBJ2-1; CDR3 protein: CASSSRGTGGNEQFF; CDR3 DNA: TGTGCCAGCAGCTCCCGGGGGACAGGGGGCAATGAGCAGTTCTTC
D gene: NA; V gene: TRBV24-1; clone size: NA; J gene: TRBJ1-1; CDR3 protein: CATSDLEGQSNTEAFF; CDR3 DNA: TGTGCCACCAGTGATTTAGAAGGACAGTCGAACACTGAAGCTTTCTTT
D gene: NA; V gene: TRBV12-3/TRBV12-4; clone size: once; J gene: TRBJ2-7; CDR3 protein: CASSLGSKQYF; CDR3 DNA: TGTGCCAGCTCCCTAGGTTCGAAGCAGTACTTC
D gene: NA; V gene: TRBV6-5; clone size: NA; J gene: TRBJ2-1; CDR3 protein: CASSYSIGHHYNEQFF; CDR3 DNA: TGTGCCAGCAGTTACTCGATAGGACACCACTACAATGAGCAGTTCTTC
D gene: NA; V gene: TRBV12-3/TRBV12-4; clone size: NA; J gene: TRBJ2-7; CDR3 protein: CASSLGQDYEQYF; CDR3 DNA: TGTGCCAGCAGTTTAGGACAGGACTACGAGCAGTACTTC
D gene: NA; V gene: TRBV6-1; clone size: NA; J gene: TRBJ2-7; CDR3 protein: CASSEEYGVGQYF; CDR3 DNA: TGTGCCAGCAGTGAAGAATATGGGGTCGGGCAGTACTTC
D gene: TRBD2; V gene: TRBV7-9; clone size: NA; J gene: TRBJ2-7; CDR3 protein: CASSPIAGGYEQYF; CDR3 DNA: TGTGCCAGCAGCCCGATAGCGGGGGGCTACGAGCAGTACTTC
D gene: NA; V gene: TRBV7-2; clone size: NA; J gene: TRBJ2-5; CDR3 protein: CASSFAGNQETQYF; CDR3 DNA: TGTGCCAGCAGTTTTGCGGGGAACCAAGAGACCCAGTACTTC
D gene: NA; V gene: TRBV7-3; clone size: NA; J gene: TRBJ2-3; CDR3 protein: CASTHYKRGAVKPRLTDTQYF; CDR3 DNA: TGTGCCAGCACGCACTATAAGAGGGGGGCCGTCAAACCCCGACTCACAGATACGCAGTATTTT